This TCR beta chain was obtained from a study of blood T cell repertoires in COVID-19. Assay used: immunoSEQ multiplex PCR; TCRdb lists only in-frame clones, some missing. This sample yields under 150,000 clones, of which over 85% are seen a single time; about 4% belongs to the top ten. Trimming stripped 3 bases from V and 6 bases from J, with 14 bases between. Germline V gene data show CDR1 as LNHDA and CDR2 as SQIVND (reference sequence). The CDR3 runs 14 residues. V and J are TRBV19 and TRBJ1-2, with D tentatively TRBD1 (5 bases). This clonotype was sampled from a man aged 45-65 years with active COVID-19. Sequencing was performed on peripheral blood. DNA of the CDR3: TGTGCCAGTAGTATCGACAGTGTGTCTCATGGCTACACCTTC. It translates to CASSIDSVSHGYTF.